This T cell receptor (beta chain) was observed in a study of radiotherapy plus CTLA-4 blockade in lung cancer. Study overall: Among enrolled patients, roughly 18% responded and roughly 30% achieved disease control. Study-wide points: Interferon-beta and early blood T cell clone dynamics reportedly predicted response best.

Chemo-refractory metastatic non-small-cell lung cancer patients received focal radiation with ipilimumab CTLA-4 blockade. Repertoires were generated with immunoSEQ multiplex PCR, while TCRdb's copy carries only in-frame clones and drops some. The table includes about 86,000 clones, roughly 80% detected once. This clone was seen a single time. Its antigen remains unidentified. Trimming stripped 7 bases from V and 6 bases from J, with 7 bases between. CDR1 and CDR2 from the germline V gene are SQVTM and ANQGSEA. The CDR3 is 10 residues long. The source material was peripheral blood, sampled from a patient treated with radiotherapy plus ipilimumab. The rearrangement links TRBV29-1 to TRBJ2-1; D call uncertain. The receptor comes from a human donor with non-small cell lung cancer who had stable disease on radiotherapy plus ipilimumab. CDR3 sequence (DNA): TGCAGCGCAGACCGCAATGAGCAGTTCTTC. Translating gives CSADRNEQFF.